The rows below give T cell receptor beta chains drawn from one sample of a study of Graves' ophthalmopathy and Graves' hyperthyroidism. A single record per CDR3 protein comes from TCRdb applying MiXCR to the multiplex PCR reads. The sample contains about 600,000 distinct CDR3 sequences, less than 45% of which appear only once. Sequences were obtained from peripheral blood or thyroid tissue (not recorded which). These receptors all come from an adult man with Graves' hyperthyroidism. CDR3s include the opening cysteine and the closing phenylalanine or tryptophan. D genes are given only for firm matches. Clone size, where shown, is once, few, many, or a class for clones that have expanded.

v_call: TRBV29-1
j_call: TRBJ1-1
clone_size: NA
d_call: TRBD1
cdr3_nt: TGCAGCTTGTTGGGACAGGACACTGAAGCTTTCTTT
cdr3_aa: CSLLGQDTEAFF

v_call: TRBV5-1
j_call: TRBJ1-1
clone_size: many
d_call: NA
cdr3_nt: TGCGCCAGCAGCTTGGAAGTTTGGCGGCAGGACACTGAAGCTTTCTTT
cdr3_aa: CASSLEVWRQDTEAFF

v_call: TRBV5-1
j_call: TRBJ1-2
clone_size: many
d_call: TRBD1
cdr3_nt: TGCGCCAGCAGCTTCTCAGACAGGGCCTATGGCTACACCTTC
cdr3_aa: CASSFSDRAYGYTF

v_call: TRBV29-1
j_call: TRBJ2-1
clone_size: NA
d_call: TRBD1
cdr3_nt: TGCAGCGCCGAAGGACAGGTTTACAATGAGCAGTTCTTC
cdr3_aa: CSAEGQVYNEQFF

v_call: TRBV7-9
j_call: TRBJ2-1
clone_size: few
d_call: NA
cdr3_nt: TGTGCCAGCAGCCGTGGGGGCAGTGAGCAGTTCTTC
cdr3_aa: CASSRGGSEQFF

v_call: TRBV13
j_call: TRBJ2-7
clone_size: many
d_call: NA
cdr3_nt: TGTGCCAGCAGCTTATTGGGGAAGGGCGAGCAGTACTTC
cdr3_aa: CASSLLGKGEQYF

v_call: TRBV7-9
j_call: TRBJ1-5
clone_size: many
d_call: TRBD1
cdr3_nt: TGTGCCAGCAGCTCGACGACAGGGGATCAGCCCCAGCATTTT
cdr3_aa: CASSSTTGDQPQHF

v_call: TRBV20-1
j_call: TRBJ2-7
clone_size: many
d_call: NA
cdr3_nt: TGCAGTGCTAGAGCGCATGAGATGACCTACGAGCAGTACTTC
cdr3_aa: CSARAHEMTYEQYF

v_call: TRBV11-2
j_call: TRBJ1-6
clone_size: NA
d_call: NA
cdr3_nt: TGTGCCAGCAGCTTAGTCGGTAGCGGGGGCGAATCACCCCTCCACTTT
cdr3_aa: CASSLVGSGGESPLHF

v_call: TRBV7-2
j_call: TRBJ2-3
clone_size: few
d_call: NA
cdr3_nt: TGTGCCAGCAGCTTTGATCTCGTAACTATCACAGATACGCAGTATTTT
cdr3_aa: CASSFDLVTITDTQYF

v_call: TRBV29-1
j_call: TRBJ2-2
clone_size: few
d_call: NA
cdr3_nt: TGCAGCGTTGAAGGCGAGGGCGGGGACACCGGGGAGCTGTTTTTT
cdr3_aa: CSVEGEGGDTGELFF

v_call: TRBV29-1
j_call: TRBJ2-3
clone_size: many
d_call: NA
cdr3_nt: TGCAGCGTTGCCGACAGGCCGCGTAGGGATACGCAGTATTTT
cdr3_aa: CSVADRPRRDTQYF

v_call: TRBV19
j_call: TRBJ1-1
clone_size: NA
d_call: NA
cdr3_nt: TGTGCCAGTAGTGTCGAGTTCGCCAGGGAACGAGGTGAAGCTTTCTTT
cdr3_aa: CASSVEFARERGEAFF

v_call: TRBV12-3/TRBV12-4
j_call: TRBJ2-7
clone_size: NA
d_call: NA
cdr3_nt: TGTGCCAGCAGTTTACTAAGGTCCCGGGAGAACGGGGAGCAGTACTTC
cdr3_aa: CASSLLRSRENGEQYF

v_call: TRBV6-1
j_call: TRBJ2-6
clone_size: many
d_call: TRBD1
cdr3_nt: TGTGCCAGCAGGGGACAGCAGAGCTCTGGGGCCAACGTCCTGACTTTC
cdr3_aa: CASRGQQSSGANVLTF

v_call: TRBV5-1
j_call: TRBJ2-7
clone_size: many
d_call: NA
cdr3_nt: TGCGCCAGCAGCCAAGCTTTGGGGGCCGGCACGTACGAGCAGTACTTC
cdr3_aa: CASSQALGAGTYEQYF

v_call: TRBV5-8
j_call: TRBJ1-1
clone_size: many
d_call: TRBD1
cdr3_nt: TGTGCCAGCAGGGGAGGGGGCGAGAACACTGAAGCTTTCTTT
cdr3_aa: CASRGGGENTEAFF

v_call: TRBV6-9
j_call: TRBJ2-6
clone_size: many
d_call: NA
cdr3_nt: TGTGCCAGCAGTTATTATGTCAGGGGCTTGTCAGGGGCCAACGTCCTGACTTTC
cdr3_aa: CASSYYVRGLSGANVLTF

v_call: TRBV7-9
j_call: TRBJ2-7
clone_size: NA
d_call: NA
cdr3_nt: TGTGCCAGCAGCGGGGACGACTACTACGAGCAGTACTTC
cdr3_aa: CASSGDDYYEQYF

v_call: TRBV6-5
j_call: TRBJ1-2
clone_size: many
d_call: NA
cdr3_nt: TGTGCCAGCAGGCGGACGGCTATTTATGGCTACACCTTC
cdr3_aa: CASRRTAIYGYTF

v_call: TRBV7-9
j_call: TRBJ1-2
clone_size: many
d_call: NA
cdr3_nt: TGTGCCAGCAGCTTTGACTATGGCTACACCTTC
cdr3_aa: CASSFDYGYTF

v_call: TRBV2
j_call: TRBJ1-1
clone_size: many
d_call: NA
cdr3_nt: TGTGCCAGCAGTGAAGCGCTTCAGGGGACAAGGCTCTACACTGAAGCTTTCTTT
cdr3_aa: CASSEALQGTRLYTEAFF

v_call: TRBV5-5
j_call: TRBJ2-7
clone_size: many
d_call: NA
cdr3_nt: TGTGCCAGCAGCTTGAATGGTTTCTACGAGCAGTACTTC
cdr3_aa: CASSLNGFYEQYF

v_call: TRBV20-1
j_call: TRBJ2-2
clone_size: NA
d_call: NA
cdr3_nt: TGCAGTGCTAGAGTCGGTTTTCAGGGTGAATCCGGGGAGCTGTTTTTT
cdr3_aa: CSARVGFQGESGELFF

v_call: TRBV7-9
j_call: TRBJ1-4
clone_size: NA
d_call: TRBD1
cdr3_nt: TGTGCCAGCAGCTCTGGGACAGGGGGACTACATGAAAAACTGTTTTTT
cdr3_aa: CASSSGTGGLHEKLFF

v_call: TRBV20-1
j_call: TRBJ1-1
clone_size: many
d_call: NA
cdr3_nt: TGCAGTGCTACCGGGACACTAAACACTGAAGCTTTCTTT
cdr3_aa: CSATGTLNTEAFF

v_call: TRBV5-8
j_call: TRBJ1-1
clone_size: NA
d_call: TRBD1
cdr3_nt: TGTGCCAGCAGCCCCGGGACAGCCCCTGAAGCTTTCTTT
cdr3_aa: CASSPGTAPEAFF

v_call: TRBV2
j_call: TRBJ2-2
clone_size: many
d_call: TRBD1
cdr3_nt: TGTGCCAGCAGGATAGACAGGGTTGCCGGGGAGCTGTTTTTT
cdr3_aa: CASRIDRVAGELFF

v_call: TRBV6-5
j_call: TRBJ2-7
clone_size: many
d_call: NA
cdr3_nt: TGTGCCAGCACCCGTACGGGCTTCGGGGCCGACGACGAGCAGTACTTC
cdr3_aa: CASTRTGFGADDEQYF

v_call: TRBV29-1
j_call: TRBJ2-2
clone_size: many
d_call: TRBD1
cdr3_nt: TGCAGCGTTGAAGGGCGGGACAGGGTAGCCACCGGGGAGCTGTTTTTT
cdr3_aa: CSVEGRDRVATGELFF

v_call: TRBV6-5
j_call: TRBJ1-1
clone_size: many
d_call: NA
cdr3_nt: TGTGCCAGCAGTTACTCGCGGTGGGGCGCTGAAGCTTTCTTT
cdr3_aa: CASSYSRWGAEAFF

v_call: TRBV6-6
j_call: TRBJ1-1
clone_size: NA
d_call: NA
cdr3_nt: TGTGCCAGCATGCGGGGCAGGGAAGCTTTCTTT
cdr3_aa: CASMRGREAFF

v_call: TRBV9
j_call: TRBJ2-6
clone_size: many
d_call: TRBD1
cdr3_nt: TGTGCCAGCAGCCGGACAGGTCATGGAACTGGGGCCAACGTCCTGACTTTC
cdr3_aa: CASSRTGHGTGANVLTF

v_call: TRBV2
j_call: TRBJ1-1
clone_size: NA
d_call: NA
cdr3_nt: TGTGCCAGCAGTGACGGACAGTTCTCGAACACTGGAGCTTTCTTT
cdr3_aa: CASSDGQFSNTGAFF

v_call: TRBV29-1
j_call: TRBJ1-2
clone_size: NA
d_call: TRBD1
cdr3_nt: TGCAGTGGGACAGGGGACCACTATGGCTACACCTTC
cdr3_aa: CSGTGDHYGYTF

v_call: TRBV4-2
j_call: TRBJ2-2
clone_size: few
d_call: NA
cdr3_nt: TGTGCCAGCAGCCAAGGGGGGGGCAGCACCGGGGAGCTGTTTTTT
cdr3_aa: CASSQGGGSTGELFF

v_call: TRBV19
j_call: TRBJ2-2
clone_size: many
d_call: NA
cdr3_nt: TGTGCCAGTAGGGCAAATCGACAGGACTACACCGGGGAGCTGTTTTTT
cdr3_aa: CASRANRQDYTGELFF

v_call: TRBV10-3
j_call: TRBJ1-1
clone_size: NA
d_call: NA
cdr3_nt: TGTGCCATCAGTGATCCCCGACAGGAGGACCTGAACACTGAAGCTTTCTTT
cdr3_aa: CAISDPRQEDLNTEAFF

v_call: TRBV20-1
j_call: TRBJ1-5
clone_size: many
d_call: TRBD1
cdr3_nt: TGCAGTGCTAGAGCTTCCTTCCGGGACAGGGGGAATCAGCCCCAGCATTTT
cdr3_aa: CSARASFRDRGNQPQHF

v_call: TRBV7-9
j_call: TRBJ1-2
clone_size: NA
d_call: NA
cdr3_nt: TGTGCCAGCAGCTTAACGGTAGCGGATCGGGGCTACACCTTC
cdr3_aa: CASSLTVADRGYTF

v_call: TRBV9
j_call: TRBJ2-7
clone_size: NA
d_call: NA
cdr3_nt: TGTGCCAGCAGCGTAGGGGGTAGATCAGATACGCAGTACTTC
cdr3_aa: CASSVGGRSDTQYF

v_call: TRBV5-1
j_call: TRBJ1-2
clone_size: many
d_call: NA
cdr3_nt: TGCGCCAGCTGCTACGGGGGGGGGCTCAACTATGGCTACACCTTC
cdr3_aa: CASCYGGGLNYGYTF

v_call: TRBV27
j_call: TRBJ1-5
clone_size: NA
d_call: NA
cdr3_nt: TGTGCCAGCAGTTCGTTTAGTGTGGGGCCCCAGCATTTT
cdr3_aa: CASSSFSVGPQHF

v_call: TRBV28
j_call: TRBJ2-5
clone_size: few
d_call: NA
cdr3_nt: TGTGCCAGCAGTTTGCGGGGGCTAGCGGACAACCAAGAGACCCAGTACTTC
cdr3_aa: CASSLRGLADNQETQYF

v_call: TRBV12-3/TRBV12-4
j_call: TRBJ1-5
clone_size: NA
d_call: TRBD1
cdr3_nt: TGTGCCAGCACCCGGACAGGGGGTAGCAGTCAGCCCCAGCATTTT
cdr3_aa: CASTRTGGSSQPQHF

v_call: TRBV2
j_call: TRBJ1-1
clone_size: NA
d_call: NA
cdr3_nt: TGTGCCAGCAGTGGACAGGAAGCTTTCTTT
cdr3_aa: CASSGQEAFF

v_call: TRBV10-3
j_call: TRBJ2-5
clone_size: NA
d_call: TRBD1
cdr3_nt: TGTGCCAGCAGTGACAAGGGACAGGGGGAGACCCAGTACTTC
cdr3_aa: CASSDKGQGETQYF

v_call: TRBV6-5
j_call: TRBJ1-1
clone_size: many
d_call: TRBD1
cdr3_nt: TGTGCCAGCAGTTGGGACAGGGACTCGAACACTGAAGCTTTCTTT
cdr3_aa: CASSWDRDSNTEAFF

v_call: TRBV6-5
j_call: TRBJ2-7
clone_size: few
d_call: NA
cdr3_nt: TGTGCCAGCAGTTACAAGGAGGGGGGGGTGATCTACGAGCAGTACTTC
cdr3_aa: CASSYKEGGVIYEQYF

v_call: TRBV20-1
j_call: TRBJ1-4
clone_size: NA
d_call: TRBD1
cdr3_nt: TGCAGTGCAAAAAAGACCCCACAGGGGGCGGATAATGAAAAACTGTTTTTT
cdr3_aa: CSAKKTPQGADNEKLFF

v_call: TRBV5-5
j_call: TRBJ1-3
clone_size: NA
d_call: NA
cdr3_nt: TGTGCCAGCAGCCAAGAGGGGTTGAACACCATATATTTT
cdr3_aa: CASSQEGLNTIYF

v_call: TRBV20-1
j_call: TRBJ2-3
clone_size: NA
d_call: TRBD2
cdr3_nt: TGCAGTGCTACCGGGACTACCAATGGAGATACGCAGTATTTT
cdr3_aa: CSATGTTNGDTQYF

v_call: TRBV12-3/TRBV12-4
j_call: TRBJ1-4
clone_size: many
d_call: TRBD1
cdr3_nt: TGTGCCAGCAGTCGGACAGGGGCAACTAATGAAAAACTGTTTTTT
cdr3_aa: CASSRTGATNEKLFF

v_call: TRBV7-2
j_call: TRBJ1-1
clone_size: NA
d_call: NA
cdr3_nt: TGTGCCAGCAGCCAAGGCCCGATGGACACTGAAGCTTTCTTT
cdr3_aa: CASSQGPMDTEAFF

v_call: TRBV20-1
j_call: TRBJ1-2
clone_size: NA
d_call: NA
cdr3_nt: TGCAGTGCTAGAGGCCCGGGGCTAGGCTACACCTTC
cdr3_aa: CSARGPGLGYTF

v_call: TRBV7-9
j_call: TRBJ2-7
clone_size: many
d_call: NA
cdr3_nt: TGTGCCAGCAGCTTCACGCGACCTCCCTACGAGCAGTACTTC
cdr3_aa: CASSFTRPPYEQYF

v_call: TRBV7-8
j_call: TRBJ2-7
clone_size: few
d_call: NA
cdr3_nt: TGTGCCAGCAGCTCACCGGGACCTGAGCAGTACTTC
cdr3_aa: CASSSPGPEQYF